A single sample is the source of the 27 T cell receptor beta chains below, sequenced in a study of T cell responses to AZD1222 COVID-19 vaccine. The protocol was immunoSEQ multiplex PCR, while the TCRdb copy is restricted to in-frame clones and leaves out a portion. The table has about 98,000 clones, roughly 84% seen once. This specimen consisted of peripheral blood, obtained on day 0 of AZD1222 vaccination. The receptors were sampled from an adult in good health.

This CDR3 reads CASSIGNRVFFDEQFF. In DNA, the CDR3 is TGTGCCAGTAGTATAGGTAACAGGGTGTTTTTCGATGAGCAGTTCTTC. The V and J genes are TRBV19 and TRBJ2-1, with a tentative D call TRBD1 (6 bases). Trimming removed 1 base from V and 8 bases from J, with 18 bases in between. This CDR3 comprises 16 residues. Germline V CDR1 and CDR2: LNHDA, SQIVND (reference sequence).

The genes are TRBV6-2 or TRBV6-3 and TRBJ2-7; possibly TRBD1 for D (5 bases). CDR1 is MNHEY, CDR2 SVGEGT, per germline. The CDR3 covers 12 residues. Between the trimmed V and J ends, which lost 6 bases and 7 bases, there was a span of 13 bases. This CDR3 reads CASSLRALEQYF. The CDR3 DNA sequence: TGTGCCAGCAGCCTCAGGGCCCTGGAGCAGTACTTC.

The rearrangement uses TRBV27 and TRBJ2-7; D is unresolved. The CDR3 covers 17 residues. Trimming shortened V by 5 bases and J by 2 bases, and 22 bases separated the two germline ends. The V gene's germline CDR1 is MNHEY and CDR2 SMNVEV (reference sequence). CDR3 coding DNA: TGTGCCAGCAGTCCCCGTAAATCGGGCATAAAGCCCTACGAGCAGTACGTC. Amino acids: CASSPRKSGIKPYEQYV.

The genes are TRBV19 and TRBJ1-1; D is possibly TRBD1 (5 bases). The V gene's germline CDR1 is LNHDA and CDR2 SQIVND (reference sequence). V was cut by 6 bases and J by 4 bases, with 15 bases left in between. The CDR3 runs to 14 residues. The CDR3 DNA sequence: TGTGCCAGTAGCAAATTGGCAGGGATCACTGAAGCTTTCTTT. Amino acids: CASSKLAGITEAFF.

This clone was observed a handful of times. This rearrangement joins TRBV2 to TRBJ1-1, with TRBD1 matching over 7 bases. The germline gives CDR1 SNHLY, CDR2 FYNNEI. The CDR3 loop spans 12 amino acids. The CDR3: CASHAGGNEAFF. For the CDR3, the DNA is TGTGCTAGTCACGCAGGGGGTAATGAAGCTTTCTTT.

This clone was seen a few times. The V call is TRBV28, the J call TRBJ2-7; perhaps TRBD2 as D (6 bases). The CDR3 is 15 residues long. Deletions cut 4 bases from V and 2 bases from J, with 15 bases between. Looked up from germline, CDR1 is MDHEN and CDR2 is SYDVKM. The CDR3 loop reads CASSSGTLATYEQYF. CDR3 nucleotide sequence: TGTGCCAGCAGTTCCGGGACTCTAGCGACCTACGAGCAGTACTTC.

V is TRBV18 and J is TRBJ1-5; D is unresolved. Germline V gene data show CDR1 as KGHSH and CDR2 as LQKENI. The CDR3 length is 15 residues. Trimming took 2 bases from V and 4 from J, leaving 12 bases between them. The CDR3 here is CASSPTQAGNQPQHF. The DNA for the CDR3 is TGTGCCAGCTCACCAACCCAGGCCGGGAATCAGCCCCAGCATTTT. Combining the CDR3 with reference TRBV18 and TRBJ1-5 gives the whole variable domain NAGVMQNPRHLVRRRGQEARLRCSPMKGHSHVYWYRQLPEEGLKFMVYLQKENIIDESGMPKERFSAEFPKEGPSILRIQQVVRGDSAAYFCASSPTQAGNQPQHFGDGTRLSIL.

V is TRBV18 and J is TRBJ1-5; 8 nucleotides align to TRBD1. The CDR3 totals 15 residues. Losses at the gene ends were 3 bases for V and 7 bases for J; bases not matched to a gene: 8. Per germline, CDR1 KGHSH and CDR2 LQKENI. The CDR3 reads CASSPTDREGQPQHF. The CDR3 DNA sequence: TGTGCCAGCTCACCTACGGACAGGGAAGGACAGCCCCAGCATTTT.

This chain uses TRBV5-1 with TRBJ1-2; D call uncertain. The germline V gene has CDR1 SGHRS and CDR2 YFSETQ. V dropped 5 bases and J dropped 8 bases, with 22 bases sitting between them. CDR3 size: 15 residues. Written as DNA, the CDR3 is TGCGCCAGCAGACAACAACCCAGCAACAGTCCGGGCTACACCTTC. Translated, it gives CASRQQPSNSPGYTF.

This chain joins TRBV4-3 and TRBJ1-1; TRBD1 matches 7 bases. CDR1 LGHNA and CDR2 YSLEER come from the germline V gene. V shed 4 bases, J shed 0 bases, and the junction held 14 bases outside the gene matches. CDR3 length equals 18 residues. CDR3 region: CASSLQTTGSYMNTEAFF. The CDR3 DNA reads TGCGCCAGCAGCCTTCAAACGACAGGGAGCTACATGAACACTGAAGCTTTCTTT.

This clone was found a few times. The rearrangement links TRBV7-8 to TRBJ2-2; tentatively, D is TRBD1 or TRBD2 (5 bases each). This CDR3 has 16 amino acids. Germline-derived CDR1 and CDR2 are SGHVS and FQNEAQ. V lost 5 bases to trimming and J lost 6 bases, with 19 bases between them. CDR3 sequence: CASSEGDGSNSGELFF. The CDR3 bases are TGTGCCAGCAGCGAAGGGGACGGTTCTAACTCCGGGGAGCTGTTTTTT.

This sequence joins TRBV11-3 and TRBJ1-5; no clear D gene. The CDR3 has 13 residues. Deletions cut 0 bases from V and 4 bases from J, with 4 bases between. The germline CDR1 and CDR2 sequences are SGHNT and YENEEA. As DNA, the CDR3 is TGTGCCAGCAGCTTAGAAATGAATCAGCCCCAGCATTTT. Amino acid sequence: CASSLEMNQPQHF.

The gene calls are TRBV6-5 and TRBJ2-7; 7 nucleotides align to TRBD1. Trimming removed 7 bases from V and 0 bases from J; junction bases left unmatched: 9. CDR3 size: 15 residues. The germline CDR1 and CDR2 sequences are MNHEY and SVGAGI. The CDR3 bases are TGTGCCAGCACCTCGCCGGGACAGAGCTCCTACGAGCAGTACGTC. Protein sequence: CASTSPGQSSYEQYV.

About this clone: A junction boundary mismatches the germline segment, possibly from a read error. The CDR3 DNA is TGTGCTAGCAGCTTAGGGGGGACGAACACCGGGGAGCTGTTTTTT. This sequence encodes CASSLGGTNTGELFF. The V call is TRBV7-7, the J call TRBJ2-2, with D tentatively TRBD1 or TRBD2 (6 bases each). The CDR3 covers 15 residues. CDR1 and CDR2 (germline): SSHAT, FNYEAQ (reference sequence).

The genes are TRBV7-8 and TRBJ1-3; no clear D gene. Germline CDR1 is SGHVS and CDR2 is FQNEAQ. The CDR3 spans 17 residues. Trimming took off 1 base at V and 4 bases at J, with 17 bases between the two ends. The CDR3 DNA follows: TGTGCCAGCAGCTTAGTGGCGGCGGTATCGGCCGGAAACACCATATATTTT. Translated, it gives CASSLVAAVSAGNTIYF.

V gene TRBV27 combines with J gene TRBJ1-6; D perhaps matches TRBD1 (5 bases). V lost 0 bases to trimming and J lost 4 bases, with 10 bases between them. The germline V gene encodes CDR1 MNHEY and CDR2 SMNVEV (reference sequence). The CDR3 covers 16 residues. CDR3 coding DNA: TGTGCCAGCAGTTTATCGGCGACAGCATATAATTCACCCCTCCACTTT. It codes for CASSLSATAYNSPLHF.

The chain couples TRBV5-4 to TRBJ1-6; D is undetermined. With 7 bases removed from V and 2 bases from J, the gap between germline ends came to 7 bases. CDR3 length equals 13 residues. Germline-derived CDR1 and CDR2 are SGHNT and YYREEE (reference sequence). The DNA for the CDR3 is TGTGCCAGCTCGGGTACCTATAATTCACCCCTCCACTTT. Its translation is CASSGTYNSPLHF.

The chain recombines TRBV27 with TRBJ1-6; no definite D call. Germline CDR1 MNHEY, CDR2 SMNVEV (reference sequence). The CDR3 extends over 16 amino acids. V was shortened by 2 bases and J by 6 bases, with 14 bases between the two germline ends. The CDR3 here is CASSLEGWRLNSPLHF. CDR3 coding DNA: TGTGCCAGCAGTTTAGAAGGGTGGCGGCTTAATTCACCCCTCCACTTT.

The rearrangement uses TRBV25-1 and TRBJ1-2; tentative D call: TRBD1 (5 bases). The CDR3 is 15 residues long. Trimming left V 2 bases short and J 2 bases short, with 12 bases between. Germline CDR1 reads MGHDK; CDR2 reads SYGVNS. This CDR3 is CASSEGHSDNYGYTF. CDR3 nucleotide sequence: TGTGCCAGCAGTGAAGGACACTCGGACAACTATGGCTACACCTTC.

This sequence joins TRBV6-5 and TRBJ2-4; D tentatively reads TRBD1 or TRBD2 (5 bases each). The germline V and J ends were trimmed by 2 bases and 6 bases, with 17 bases remaining between them. This CDR3 is 16 amino acids long. The germline CDR1 and CDR2 sequences are MNHEY and SVGAGI. DNA of the CDR3: TGTGCCAGCAGTTACCAGGCAGGGAGTATGGGAAACATTCAGTACTTC. Its translation: CASSYQAGSMGNIQYF.

This chain connects TRBV6-2 or TRBV6-3 to TRBJ1-5; D is undetermined. CDR3 size: 12 residues. Germline V gives CDR1 MNHEY, CDR2 SVGEGT. Trimming removed 4 bases at V and 7 bases at J, with 8 bases between. Written as DNA, the CDR3 is TGTGCCAGCAGTTTCCTTGGACAGCCCCAGCATTTT. This codes for CASSFLGQPQHF.

The genes are TRBV4-3 and TRBJ1-1, with 11 bases lining up with TRBD1. With V trimmed by 4 bases and J by 4 bases, 8 bases remained unmatched. This CDR3 has 16 residues. Germline V gives CDR1 LGHNA, CDR2 YSLEER. CDR3 sequence reads: CASSLEPGTGGTEAFF. Here the CDR3 DNA reads TGCGCCAGCAGCCTAGAGCCCGGGACAGGGGGCACTGAAGCTTTCTTT.

This clone occurred a few times. This chain links TRBV7-9 with TRBJ1-4, with 8 bases that match TRBD1. In germline, CDR1 is SEHNR, CDR2 FQNEAQ (reference sequence). The CDR3 contains 15 residues. Germline trimming cut 5 bases from V and 4 bases from J; bases unmatched to any gene: 6. Written as DNA, the CDR3 is TGTGCCAGCAGCGACGACAGGGGACGTAATGAAAAACTGTTTTTT. It yields the protein CASSDDRGRNEKLFF.

The chain joins TRBV28 to TRBJ1-2; no definite D call. V lost 3 bases, J lost 4 bases, and 6 bases lay in between. The V gene's germline CDR1 is MDHEN and CDR2 SYDVKM. This CDR3 region has 12 residues. CDR3 amino acids: CASSFTSYGYTF. The DNA of the CDR3 is TGTGCCAGCAGTTTCACGAGCTATGGCTACACCTTC.

The chain couples TRBV12-3 or TRBV12-4 to TRBJ2-7; D perhaps matches TRBD2 (6 bases). V gave up 7 bases and J gave up 6 bases, with 16 bases separating them. This CDR3 has 13 amino acids. The CDR3 loop reads CASNPTSSGEQYF. The CDR3 DNA follows: TGTGCCAGCAACCCGACTAGTAGTGGCGAGCAGTACTTC.

The chain carries TRBV19 and TRBJ2-3; TRBD2 is a possible D gene (6 bases). CDR1 is LNHDA and CDR2 is SQIVND in the germline V gene (reference sequence). The CDR3 runs to 14 residues. V was shortened by 5 bases and J by 0 bases, with 9 bases between the two germline ends. DNA of the CDR3: TGTGCCAGTAGTCCCGGGACTAGCACAGATACGCAGTATTTT. Its translation: CASSPGTSTDTQYF.

This clone appeared a single time. The V and J genes are TRBV14 and TRBJ1-2; TRBD1 is a possible D gene (6 bases). The V end lost 5 bases, the J end lost 4 bases, and 11 bases lay between the germline ends. Germline CDR1 is SGHDN and CDR2 is FVKESK. This CDR3 is built from 13 residues. CDR3 bases: TGTGCCAGCAGCTTGACGGACAGCTATGGCTACACCTTC. Translating it yields CASSLTDSYGYTF.